This T cell receptor (beta chain) was sequenced in a study of T cell changes during pregnancy in multiple sclerosis. There are a few counts of this clone. TCRdb's copy holds only in-frame clones and misses some; the assay was immunoSEQ multiplex PCR. Altogether some 80,000 clones are present, 80% to 90% being singletons, with the ten largest covering about 0.9%. Looked up from germline, CDR1 is SQVTM and CDR2 is ANQGSEA. The length of the CDR3 is 12 residues. Trimming removed 5 bases at V and 2 bases at J, with 9 bases between. The genes are TRBV29-1 and TRBJ1-1; perhaps TRBD1 as D (6 bases). Sequenced material: peripheral blood, taken in the first trimester of pregnancy. The origin of this receptor is a female donor in good health, enrolled as a control in a pregnancy study. This chain's CDR3 is CSVLDRNTEAFF. In DNA form, the CDR3 reads TGCAGCGTTCTGGACAGAAACACTGAAGCTTTCTTT.